These T cell receptor beta chains were read from a single sample in a study of immune evolution from preneoplasia to lung adenocarcinoma. The protocol was immunoSEQ multiplex PCR, while the TCRdb copy is restricted to in-frame clones and leaves out a portion. The sample includes 3,600 or so clones, over 65% of them seen just once. The sample comprised FFPE adjacent normal lung tissue. Source of these receptors: a person aged 65 to 79 with lung adenocarcinoma. Each CDR3 is given with its conserved first and last residue. The order of the fields is D gene, clone size, V gene, J gene, CDR3 protein, CDR3 DNA. D genes are given only for firm matches. The listing skips clone size in some rows; elsewhere it reads once, few, many or a size class.

TRBD2,once,TRBV7-2,TRBJ2-5,CASSLSAGGGETQYF,TGTGCCAGCAGCTTATCGGCGGGGGGTGGGGAGACCCAGTACTTC
.,.,TRBV29-1,TRBJ1-1,CSVAEGVMNTEAFF,TGCAGCGTTGCAGAGGGTGTTATGAACACTGAAGCTTTCTTT
.,few,TRBV28,TRBJ1-4,CASTTGITNEKLFF,TGTGCCAGCACCACAGGGATAACTAATGAAAAACTGTTTTTT
TRBD1,.,TRBV7-3,TRBJ1-1,CARQGETEAFF,TGTGCCAGACAGGGGGAAACTGAAGCTTTCTTT
TRBD2,.,TRBV5-1,TRBJ2-3,CASSLEPSGRVGADTQYF,TGCGCCAGCAGCTTGGAGCCTAGCGGGAGGGTAGGTGCAGATACGCAGTATTTT
.,.,TRBV5-1,TRBJ2-1,CASSGGLANYNEQFF,TGCGCCAGCAGCGGGGGTCTCGCAAATTACAATGAGCAGTTCTTC
.,.,TRBV6-5,TRBJ2-5,CASSYEARSGAQYF,TGTGCCAGCAGTTACGAAGCGAGGTCGGGGGCCCAGTACTTC
TRBD2,few,TRBV5-1,TRBJ2-1,CASSLRTGRANEQFF,TGCGCCAGCAGCTTGCGTACCGGGAGGGCCAATGAGCAGTTCTTC
TRBD1,.,TRBV29-1,TRBJ2-3,CSVDQGADTQYF,TGCAGCGTTGATCAGGGGGCAGATACGCAGTATTTT
.,.,TRBV5-1,TRBJ2-1,CASSAGLITGFPEQFF,TGCGCCAGCAGCGCCGGACTAATCACGGGGTTCCCTGAGCAGTTCTTC
.,few,TRBV7-9,TRBJ1-6,CASWEGHYNSPLHF,TGTGCCAGCTGGGAAGGTCATTATAATTCACCCCTCCACTTT
.,.,TRBV28,TRBJ2-4,CASSLVGELAKNIQYF,TGTGCCAGCAGCCTGGTGGGAGAGTTAGCCAAAAACATTCAGTACTTC
.,.,TRBV28,TRBJ1-4,CAHTGGVSNEKLFF,TGTGCTCACACCGGTGGGGTATCTAATGAAAAACTGTTTTTT
TRBD1,.,TRBV6-1,TRBJ2-7,CASRGQGGVYEQYF,TGTGCCAGCAGGGGACAGGGGGGAGTTTACGAGCAGTACTTC
TRBD1,.,TRBV2,TRBJ1-4,CASSPTGGTITNEKLFF,TGTGCCAGCTCTCCGACAGGGGGCACGATTACTAATGAAAAACTGTTTTTT
.,once,TRBV6-1,TRBJ1-5,CASSDEGAAQPQHF,TGTGCCAGCAGTGATGAAGGGGCAGCTCAGCCCCAGCATTTT
.,.,TRBV5-4,TRBJ1-2,CASSPANYGYTF,TGTGCCAGCAGCCCTGCTAACTATGGCTACACCTTC
.,.,TRBV29-1,TRBJ1-2,CSVAPGGSEGYTF,TGCAGCGTTGCCCCGGGCGGGTCTGAGGGCTACACCTTC
TRBD1,.,TRBV28,TRBJ1-1,CASFSATGTLTEAFF,TGTGCCAGCTTTTCTGCGACAGGGACCCTCACTGAAGCTTTCTTT
.,once,TRBV28,TRBJ1-1,CASSRTANTEAFF,TGTGCCAGCAGTCGGACAGCGAACACTGAAGCTTTCTTT
TRBD2,.,TRBV29-1,TRBJ2-3,CSVTRLAGGRDTQYF,TGCAGCGTGACCCGACTAGCGGGAGGGCGGGATACGCAGTATTTT
.,once,TRBV6-5,TRBJ1-6,CASQQRDSPLHF,TGTGCCAGCCAGCAGAGGGATTCACCCCTCCACTTT
.,.,TRBV5-1,TRBJ1-3,CASSLGQTGNTIYF,TGCGCCAGCAGCTTGGGACAGACTGGAAACACCATATATTTT
.,.,TRBV9,TRBJ2-5,CASSAEILEETQYF,TGTGCCAGCAGCGCGGAAATATTAGAAGAGACCCAGTACTTC
TRBD2,.,TRBV2,TRBJ2-1,CASSIAGEPYNEQFF,TGTGCCAGCAGTATCGCGGGAGAACCCTACAATGAGCAGTTCTTC
.,once,TRBV20-1,TRBJ2-5,CSALSETQYF,TGCAGTGCTCTCTCGGAGACCCAGTACTTC
.,.,TRBV4-3,TRBJ2-1,CASSQDPDNEQFF,TGCGCCAGCAGCCAAGATCCGGACAATGAGCAGTTCTTC
TRBD1,.,TRBV4-3,TRBJ1-1,CASSRSDRDLPEAFF,TGCGCCAGCAGCCGGTCGGACAGGGATCTCCCTGAAGCTTTCTTT
.,once,TRBV6-1,TRBJ1-6,CASSEGTDHSPLHF,TGTGCCAGCAGTGAGGGGACTGACCATTCACCCCTCCACTTT
TRBD2,.,TRBV5-4,TRBJ2-7,CASSLDAGAYEQYF,TGTGCCAGCAGCTTGGATGCGGGGGCCTACGAGCAGTACTTC
TRBD2,.,TRBV11-2,TRBJ2-7,CASSLAGGGYPYEQYF,TGTGCCAGCAGCTTAGCAGGCGGGGGGTACCCCTACGAGCAGTACTTC
.,.,TRBV28,TRBJ2-3,CASSSPGRSTDTQYF,TGTGCCAGCAGTTCCCCCGGGCGGAGCACAGATACGCAGTATTTT
.,few,TRBV20-1,TRBJ1-4,CSAEAGEKLFF,TGCAGTGCCGAAGCGGGCGAAAAACTGTTTTTT
.,.,TRBV7-2,TRBJ2-7,CASSTDAGRRGDEQYF,TGTGCCAGCAGCACCGACGCAGGGCGACGTGGCGACGAGCAGTACTTC
.,.,TRBV7-2,TRBJ2-1,CALGWGYPYNEQFF,TGTGCCCTGGGCTGGGGGTACCCTTACAATGAGCAGTTCTTC
.,.,TRBV2,TRBJ1-5,CASTLWGGDQPQHF,TGTGCCAGCACTCTATGGGGGGGGGATCAGCCCCAGCATTTT
.,once,TRBV11-2,TRBJ2-7,CASSLGPGGYEQYF,TGTGCCAGCAGCTTAGGTCCAGGTGGCTACGAGCAGTACTTC
.,.,TRBV6-5,TRBJ2-1,CASSYSPAGPEQFF,TGTGCCAGCAGTTACAGCCCGGCGGGACCTGAGCAGTTCTTC
TRBD2,.,TRBV5-1,TRBJ2-7,CASSLGVTGTSGRGWNYEQYF,TGCGCCAGCAGCTTGGGAGTTACCGGGACTAGCGGGAGGGGGTGGAACTACGAGCAGTACTTC
TRBD2,.,TRBV5-1,TRBJ2-3,CASKVTSGGTDMQYF,TGCGCCAGCAAAGTGACTAGCGGGGGCACAGATATGCAGTATTTT
.,.,TRBV6-1,TRBJ2-2,CASSEARFGTGAPGELFF,TGTGCCAGCAGTGAAGCTCGGTTCGGTACCGGGGCCCCCGGGGAGCTGTTTTTT
.,.,TRBV19,TRBJ1-1,CASSTDRTFEAFF,TGTGCCAGTAGTACCGACAGGACCTTTGAAGCTTTCTTT